The rows below give T cell receptor beta chains drawn from one sample of a study of blood T cell repertoires in COVID-19. Measured with immunoSEQ multiplex PCR; TCRdb has only the in-frame clones, and not every one. The data show approximately 200,000 clones, approximately 90% seen once. Source material: peripheral blood. The receptors derive from a man between 60 and 70 years old who had recovered from COVID-19. CDR3s include the opening cysteine and the closing phenylalanine or tryptophan. A D gene is named only where the DNA matches it firmly. Size is stated for part of the rows, as once, few or many counts, or as a class when the clone is expanded.

cdr3_nt cdr3_aa clone_size j_call d_call v_call
TGTGCCAGCAGCCAAGCCGGGACAGACACCTACGAGCAGTACTTC CASSQAGTDTYEQYF - TRBJ2-7 TRBD1 TRBV3-1/TRBV3-2
TGTGCCAGTAGTATTCCTAGCGGATTAAACACCGGGGAGCTGTTTTTT CASSIPSGLNTGELFF - TRBJ2-2 TRBD2 TRBV19
TGTGCCAGCAGCGTCGGACAGGGGAATAATTCACCCCTCCACTTT CASSVGQGNNSPLHF - TRBJ1-6 TRBD1 TRBV9
TGTGCCATCAGTGAACGCAGGGGCTTTGATGAAAAACTGTTTTTT CAISERRGFDEKLFF - TRBJ1-4 - TRBV10-3
TGTGCCACCGGGAGAGGGGGCGAGGTCTACGAGCAGTACTTC CATGRGGEVYEQYF - TRBJ2-7 - TRBV2
TGTGCCAGCAGCGTAGGACTTCACTACACAGATACGCAGTATTTT CASSVGLHYTDTQYF - TRBJ2-3 - TRBV9
TGTGCCAGCAGCCAACAGGGTAACACTGAAGCTTTCTTT CASSQQGNTEAFF - TRBJ1-1 - TRBV7-3
TGTGCCAGTAGTACGACAGGGGAAACCTACGAGCAGTACTTC CASSTTGETYEQYF - TRBJ2-7 TRBD1 TRBV19
TGTGCCAGCAGTTGGAGCCAGGGGAAAGCTTTCTTT CASSWSQGKAFF - TRBJ1-1 - TRBV28
TGTGCCAGCACGAACAGGAGGAACACTGAAGCTTTCTTT CASTNRRNTEAFF - TRBJ1-1 - TRBV28
TGTGCCAGCAGCCACGCGGGGGAGAACACTGAAGCTTTCTTT CASSHAGENTEAFF - TRBJ1-1 - TRBV7-2
TGCGCCAGCAGCTACCTCCAGGCAGATACGCAGTATTTT CASSYLQADTQYF - TRBJ2-3 - TRBV5-1
TGTGCCAGCAGCGACGGTAAGGGGATAAGTGAAAAACTGTTTTTT CASSDGKGISEKLFF - TRBJ1-4 - TRBV9
TGCGCCAGCACCCGGACTAGCGGGGGATTCGGCGATGAGCAGTTCTTC CASTRTSGGFGDEQFF - TRBJ2-1 TRBD2 TRBV5-1
TGCGCCAGCAGCTTGGTAACCCGGCAGGGAAACATTCAGTACTTC CASSLVTRQGNIQYF - TRBJ2-4 - TRBV5-1
TGTGCCTGGAGTGTCGGGGGGGGAGGCAATCAGCCCCAGCATTTT CAWSVGGGGNQPQHF many TRBJ1-5 - TRBV30
TGTGCCAGCGGGACAATAGCCAAAAACATTCAGTACTTC CASGTIAKNIQYF - TRBJ2-4 - TRBV28
TGCGCCAGCAGCGCCCTGTCTACAGGGGGACCTAACTATGGCTACACCTTC CASSALSTGGPNYGYTF - TRBJ1-2 TRBD1 TRBV5-1
TGTGCTAGTGGTTCCTCCGGGGGAAACTATGGCTACACCTTC CASGSSGGNYGYTF - TRBJ1-2 - TRBV12-5
TGTGCCATCAGTGCGGCGGGGGGTTACAATGAGCAGTTCTTC CAISAAGGYNEQFF - TRBJ2-1 TRBD2 TRBV10-3
TGTGCCAGCAGCCAAGCCAGAAATTCACCCCTCCACTTT CASSQARNSPLHF - TRBJ1-6 - TRBV3-1/TRBV3-2
TGTGCCAGCAGGAGGACTAGCAGCACCGGGGAGCTGTTTTTT CASRRTSSTGELFF - TRBJ2-2 TRBD2 TRBV28
TGTGCCAGCGGGCCCGACACCGGGGAGCTGTTTTTT CASGPDTGELFF - TRBJ2-2 - TRBV12-3/TRBV12-4
TGTGCCAGCAGCTTAGAAATTAGGGGTCACGAGCAGTACTTC CASSLEIRGHEQYF - TRBJ2-7 - TRBV11-1
TGTGCCAGCAGTGAGTTCGGGGTAGGGCCGAGCTCTGGAAACACCATATATTTT CASSEFGVGPSSGNTIYF once TRBJ1-3 - TRBV2
TGTGCCAGCAGTTTAAGGGACAGGGGTCCCGCTTTCTTT CASSLRDRGPAFF - TRBJ1-1 TRBD1 TRBV28
TGTGCCAGCAGTTTTTCCAGGGGGCAGCCACCCCTCCACTTT CASSFSRGQPPLHF - TRBJ1-6 TRBD1 TRBV28
TGTGCCACCAGTGATTTCACAGGGGGCTATGGCTACACCTTC CATSDFTGGYGYTF - TRBJ1-2 TRBD1 TRBV24-1
TGTGCCAGCTCACCGCTGGACAGGGAAGGAACTGAAGCTTTCTTT CASSPLDREGTEAFF - TRBJ1-1 TRBD1 TRBV18
TGTGCCACTCTAGGACTAGCGGGGGCCTACAATGAGCAGTTCTTC CATLGLAGAYNEQFF - TRBJ2-1 TRBD2 TRBV11-2
TGTGCCATCAGTGAACAGGGGGATCAGCCCCAGCATTTT CAISEQGDQPQHF - TRBJ1-5 TRBD1 TRBV10-3
TGTGCCAGCTCCCCGGGAGGGATCAGGAGGGAGACCCAGTACTTC CASSPGGIRRETQYF - TRBJ2-5 TRBD2 TRBV27
TGTGCCAGCAGCTTTCCCAACTCCTACGAGCAGTACTTC CASSFPNSYEQYF few TRBJ2-7 - TRBV5-4
TGTGCCAGCAGCCCAAGGACAGGGGGGATAGGCACTGAAGCTTTCTTT CASSPRTGGIGTEAFF once TRBJ1-1 TRBD1 TRBV7-9
TGTGCCAGCAGTGTAGATCAGCCCCAGCATTTT CASSVDQPQHF - TRBJ1-5 - TRBV2
TGTGCCAGCAGCAGACACCTTAGCAATCAGCCCCAGCATTTT CASSRHLSNQPQHF once TRBJ1-5 - TRBV6-5
TGTGCCAGCCCACCCGCCGGACAGGGGGCGTCCTACGAGCAGTACTTC CASPPAGQGASYEQYF - TRBJ2-7 TRBD1 TRBV28
TGTGCCAGCAGCGGACAGGGTGTAAACACCATATATTTT CASSGQGVNTIYF - TRBJ1-3 TRBD1 TRBV25-1
TGTGCCAGCAGTTTATCCCCCCCTCGGCGGGGGTCCTACAATGAGCAGTTCTTC CASSLSPPRRGSYNEQFF - TRBJ2-1 TRBD2 TRBV27
TGTGCCAGCAGTTACGGGGGCGCTGGGGCCAACGTCCTGACTTTC CASSYGGAGANVLTF - TRBJ2-6 - TRBV6-6
TGTGCCAGCAGCGTAGGGCTCGCGGATCAGCCCCAGCATTTT CASSVGLADQPQHF - TRBJ1-5 - TRBV9
TGTGCCAGCAGCCCCGGGGGGCTAGCGGAGACCCAGTACTTC CASSPGGLAETQYF - TRBJ2-5 - TRBV7-3
TGTGCCAGCAGCCAAGAGTCAGGGCGCCCCGGGGAGCTGTTTTTT CASSQESGRPGELFF - TRBJ2-2 - TRBV16
TGTGCCAGCAGCCAAGATCTTTGGCAGGGATACATTCAGTACTTC CASSQDLWQGYIQYF - TRBJ2-4 - TRBV3-1/TRBV3-2
TGTGCCAGCAGGGCCCCTTCCGTGGATACGCAGTATTTT CASRAPSVDTQYF - TRBJ2-3 - TRBV28
TGTGCCAGCAGTTCCGGGACAGGATTCTACGAGCAGTACTTC CASSSGTGFYEQYF - TRBJ2-7 TRBD1 TRBV28
TGTGCCAGCAGCGTGGGGACTAGCGGAGAGGGGTACGAGCAGTACTTC CASSVGTSGEGYEQYF medium-sized TRBJ2-7 TRBD2 TRBV9
TGTGCCAGCAGCCCTAATATGGGGAGCCAGCCCCAGCATTTT CASSPNMGSQPQHF - TRBJ1-5 - TRBV5-5
TGTGCCAGCAGCGTAGTTGGCGGGAGTAACTACGAGCAGTACTTC CASSVVGGSNYEQYF - TRBJ2-7 TRBD2 TRBV9
TGTGCCAGCAGCAAGGGACTAGCGGGGGGCCTAGCCAAAAACATTCAGTACTTC CASSKGLAGGLAKNIQYF - TRBJ2-4 TRBD2 TRBV3-1/TRBV3-2
TGTGCCAGCAGCCCAATCGTACAGGGGCTTAGAGCAGATACGCAGTATTTT CASSPIVQGLRADTQYF - TRBJ2-3 TRBD1 TRBV3-1/TRBV3-2
TGTGCCAGCGGTGCAGGGGGGCATGAGCAGTTCTTC CASGAGGHEQFF - TRBJ2-1 - TRBV3-1/TRBV3-2
TGTGCCAGCAGCTTGGTGTTGTCTAGCGGGGGCAATGAGCAGTTCTTC CASSLVLSSGGNEQFF - TRBJ2-1 TRBD2 TRBV5-4
TGCGCCAGCAGCTTGGTTGGGGCTTCTGGGAATGAGCAGTTCTTC CASSLVGASGNEQFF - TRBJ2-1 - TRBV5-1
TGTGCCGAGGACAGGGGGCCAGGCGCTAATGAAAAACTGTTTTTT CAEDRGPGANEKLFF - TRBJ1-4 TRBD1 TRBV3-1/TRBV3-2
TGTGCCTGGAGTCTTACCTTCTGGACAGGGACGTATTTT CAWSLTFWTGTYF - TRBJ1-3 TRBD1 TRBV30
TGTGCCAGCAGCTTGACAGGCGACAGCACAGATACGCAGTATTTT CASSLTGDSTDTQYF - TRBJ2-3 - TRBV7-9
TGTGCCAGCAGCCCCTCTAGCGCACAAGAGACCCAGTACTTC CASSPSSAQETQYF - TRBJ2-5 - TRBV7-3
TGCAGCGTTGTGGGCAGCAATTTCTATGGCTACACCTTC CSVVGSNFYGYTF once TRBJ1-2 - TRBV29-1